The 21 T cell receptor beta chains below all came from one sample that was sequenced in a study of T cell responses to AZD1222 COVID-19 vaccine. Assay: immunoSEQ multiplex PCR; the TCRdb copy retains only in-frame clones and omits some. The repertoire consists of approximately 100,000 clones, with 70% to 90% occurring once and the leading ten covering around 20%. Sequenced material: peripheral blood, taken on day 0 of AZD1222 vaccination. These receptors were obtained from an adult in good health.

The chain employs TRBV4-1 and TRBJ2-1; 8 positions agree with TRBD2. V trimming: 6 bases; J trimming: 2 bases; junction bases outside the gene matches: 9. This CDR3 has 16 amino acids. CDR1 is MGHRA and CDR2 is YSYEKL in the germline V gene. Here the CDR3 DNA reads TGCGCCAGCAGTCAGGGAGTAGCGGGGACCTACAATGAGCAGTTCTTC. Translated, it gives CASSQGVAGTYNEQFF.

The V gene is TRBV29-1, the J gene TRBJ2-1, with 8 bases lining up with TRBD2. Looked up from germline, CDR1 is SQVTM and CDR2 is ANQGSEA. Trimming removed 0 bases from V and 6 bases from J; junction bases left unmatched: 10. This CDR3 is 16 amino acids long. CDR3 DNA sequence: TGCAGCGTTGAAGATCGTATCGGGGGGGCCGGCAATGAGCAGTTCTTC. Its protein is CSVEDRIGGAGNEQFF.

This clone was counted a single time. The chain is built from TRBV6-1 and TRBJ1-5, with D maybe TRBD1 (5 bases). With 2 bases removed from V and 3 bases from J, the gap between germline ends came to 8 bases. This CDR3 has 14 residues. Germline V lookup: CDR1 MNHNS, CDR2 SASEGT. The CDR3 spells CASSELGTNQPQHF. For the CDR3, the DNA is TGTGCCAGCAGTGAATTGGGGACCAATCAGCCCCAGCATTTT.

The chain is built from TRBV5-1 and TRBJ2-5; D remains unclear. CDR3 length: 14 amino acids. The V and J ends lost 2 bases and 4 bases respectively, with 12 bases between them. From germline, CDR1 is SGHRS and CDR2 YFSETQ. The CDR3 bases are TGCGCCAGCAGCTTAGGGCAGTGGGGAGAGACCCAGTACTTC. It yields the protein CASSLGQWGETQYF. Drawing the rest from reference TRBV5-1 and TRBJ2-5, the complete variable domain is KAGVTQTPRYLIKTRGQQVTLSCSPISGHRSVSWYQQTPGQGLQFLFEYFSETQRNKGNFPGRFSGRQFSNSRSEMNVSTLELGDSALYLCASSLGQWGETQYFGPGTRLLVL.

Here the CDR3 reads CASSLAGQPYSNQPQHF. CDR3 coding DNA: TGCGCCAGCAGCTTGGCCGGGCAGCCTTATAGCAATCAGCCCCAGCATTTT. The J gene is TRBJ1-5, the V gene TRBV5-1; no clear D. Trimming removed 0 bases from V and 0 bases from J, with 13 bases in between. CDR3 length: 17 residues. Germline-derived CDR1 and CDR2 are SGHRS and YFSETQ.

The CDR3: CASSLSPDSKGVKYEQYF. The CDR3 coding sequence is TGTGCCAGCAGCTTAAGCCCCGACTCAAAAGGGGTTAAATACGAGCAGTACTTC. This chain connects TRBV7-6 to TRBJ2-7; D may be TRBD1 (5 bases). CDR1 is SGHVS, CDR2 FNYEAQ, per germline. The CDR3 totals 18 residues. Trimming pared 2 bases from V and 4 bases from J, leaving 24 bases between.

The V gene is TRBV7-9, the J gene TRBJ1-5, with TRBD1 matching 9 bases. The CDR3 runs 15 residues. Germline V gives CDR1 SEHNR, CDR2 FQNEAQ (reference sequence). J lost 2 bases, V lost 5 bases, and 4 bases had no gene match. This CDR3 reads CASSRDRVGNQPQHF. Written as DNA, the CDR3 is TGTGCCAGCAGCCGGGACAGGGTTGGCAATCAGCCCCAGCATTTT.

The chain recombines TRBV29-1 with TRBJ2-7, with D perhaps assigned TRBD1 or TRBD2 (5 bases each). The germline gives CDR1 SQVTM, CDR2 ANQGSEA. CDR3 size: 12 residues. V lost 4 bases and J 6 bases, leaving 13 bases between the germline ends. CDR3 amino acids: CSVGGAQIEQYF. CDR3 sequence (DNA): TGCAGCGTTGGAGGGGCGCAAATCGAGCAGTACTTC.

CDR3 protein: CASSRGPGQAYNEQFF. As DNA, the CDR3 is TGTGCCAGCTCACGCGGACCGGGACAGGCCTACAATGAGCAGTTCTTC. This chain connects TRBV18 to TRBJ2-1, with 8 bases aligning to TRBD1. The CDR3 contains 16 residues. Looked up from germline, CDR1 is KGHSH and CDR2 is LQKENI. V lost 4 bases and J lost 2; bases outside the gene matches: 7.

Only one count was recorded for this clone. The chain is built from TRBV5-1 and TRBJ2-7, with 8 bases that match TRBD2. Germline V lookup: CDR1 SGHRS, CDR2 YFSETQ. This CDR3 region has 14 residues. Unmatched junction bases numbered 5, after V lost 0 bases and J lost 6 bases. CDR3 sequence reads: CASSLGGTSFEQYF. The CDR3 region has the DNA TGCGCCAGCAGCTTGGGGGGGACTAGTTTCGAGCAGTACTTC.

This clone appeared a few times. The V call is TRBV19, the J call TRBJ1-5, with D tentatively TRBD1 (6 bases). CDR3 length equals 15 residues. The germline gives CDR1 LNHDA, CDR2 SQIVND (reference sequence). With 4 bases removed from V and 1 base from J, the gap between germline ends came to 11 bases. Here the CDR3 reads CASSTNRESNQPQHF. Written as DNA, the CDR3 is TGTGCCAGTAGTACGAACAGGGAGAGCAATCAGCCCCAGCATTTT.

V is TRBV9 and J is TRBJ2-2; D possibly matches TRBD1 or TRBD2 (6 bases each). V was clipped by 0 bases and J by 6 bases, with 15 bases between them. In germline, CDR1 is SGDLS, CDR2 YYNGEE. CDR3 length: 16 residues. The CDR3 bases are TGTGCCAGCAGCGTAGCTACCCGGGGGCGAGCCGGGGAGCTGTTTTTT. Its translation: CASSVATRGRAGELFF.

The chain uses TRBV18 and TRBJ2-7; 8 nucleotides match TRBD2. CDR1 is KGHSH, CDR2 LQKENI, per germline. V shed 1 base and J 0 bases; nucleotides not matched to a gene: 8. The CDR3 is 17 amino acids. The DNA for the CDR3 is TGTGCCAGCTCACCACTAGCGGGGATCCTGAGCTCCTACGAGCAGTACTTC. Residues: CASSPLAGILSSYEQYF.

V is TRBV6-5 and J is TRBJ2-5; D call uncertain. Trimming took off 5 bases at V and 9 bases at J, with 16 bases between the two ends. In germline, CDR1 is MNHEY, CDR2 SVGAGI. The CDR3 contains 13 residues. The CDR3 reads CASSPPGSPAQYF. DNA for the CDR3: TGTGCCAGCAGTCCACCAGGATCCCCGGCCCAGTACTTC.

This clone occurred once. The chain combines TRBV9 with TRBJ2-1; 7 positions match TRBD2. CDR1 is SGDLS and CDR2 is YYNGEE in the germline V gene. The CDR3 totals 15 residues. The trim removed 4 bases at V and 4 bases at J, leaving 8 bases unmatched. CDR3 DNA: TGTGCCAGCAGCATTGGGGGGGTTGTATACAATGAGCAGTTCTTC. Its protein product is CASSIGGVVYNEQFF. Using reference TRBV9 and TRBJ2-1 for the parts outside the CDR3, the full variable domain is DSGVTQTPKHLITATGQRVTLRCSPRSGDLSVYWYQQSLDQGLQFLIQYYNGEERAKGNILERFSAQQFPDLHSELNLSSLELGDSALYFCASSIGGVVYNEQFFGPGTRLTVL.

This chain uses TRBV4-2 with TRBJ2-4; TRBD2 matches at 11 bases. CDR3 length: 17 amino acids. Germline V gene data show CDR1 as LGHNA and CDR2 as YNFKEQ. The V gene end was trimmed by 1 base and the J gene end by 4 bases; junction bases not matched to a gene: 6. This CDR3 is CASSQAAVAGGKNIQYF. As DNA, the CDR3 is TGTGCCAGCAGCCAAGCCGCGGTAGCGGGGGGGAAAAACATTCAGTACTTC.

This clone was seen a handful of times. The chain uses TRBV10-1 and TRBJ1-1; D is perhaps TRBD1 (5 bases). CDR3 size: 13 residues. V was shortened by 5 bases and J by 0 bases, with 7 bases between the two germline ends. CDR1 is WNHNN, CDR2 SYGVQD, per germline (reference sequence). CDR3 loop: CASSRGLNTEAFF. In DNA, the CDR3 is TGCGCCAGCAGTCGGGGGTTGAACACTGAAGCTTTCTTT.

The chain uses TRBV11-2 and TRBJ2-3; no clear D. CDR3 size: 12 residues. Germline V gene lookup returns CDR1 SGHAT and CDR2 FQNNGV. The ends were cut back, 4 bases at V and 2 bases at J, with 4 bases in the middle. This CDR3 is CASSYNTDTQYF. For the CDR3, the DNA is TGTGCCAGCAGCTACAACACAGATACGCAGTATTTT.

This chain joins TRBV4-1 and TRBJ1-1; D not resolved. Germline V gene sequence: CDR1 MGHRA, CDR2 YSYEKL. Trimming removed 7 bases at V and 1 base at J, with 7 bases between. The CDR3 contains 12 residues. The CDR3 region has the DNA TGCGCCAGCACCGGGAGGAACACTGAAGCTTTCTTT. Its translation is CASTGRNTEAFF.

V is TRBV29-1 and J is TRBJ2-7; perhaps TRBD2 as D (6 bases). In germline, CDR1 is SQVTM, CDR2 ANQGSEA. The CDR3 length is 15 residues. With 2 bases removed from V and 2 bases from J, the gap between germline ends came to 16 bases. The CDR3 loop reads CSVEFTGTPTYEQYF. The CDR3 DNA sequence: TGCAGCGTTGAATTTACCGGGACTCCAACCTACGAGCAGTACTTC.

The CDR3 here is CASSYGTKRQIFPGDTQYF. The CDR3, as DNA: TGTGCCAGCAGCTACGGGACAAAACGCCAGATTTTTCCAGGGGATACGCAGTATTTT. The J gene is TRBJ2-3, the V gene TRBV5-6; TRBD1 is a possible D gene (6 bases). The V end was cut by 3 bases, the J end by 6 bases, with 29 bases between. Per the germline V gene, CDR1 is SGHDT and CDR2 is YYEEEE. CDR3 length equals 19 residues.